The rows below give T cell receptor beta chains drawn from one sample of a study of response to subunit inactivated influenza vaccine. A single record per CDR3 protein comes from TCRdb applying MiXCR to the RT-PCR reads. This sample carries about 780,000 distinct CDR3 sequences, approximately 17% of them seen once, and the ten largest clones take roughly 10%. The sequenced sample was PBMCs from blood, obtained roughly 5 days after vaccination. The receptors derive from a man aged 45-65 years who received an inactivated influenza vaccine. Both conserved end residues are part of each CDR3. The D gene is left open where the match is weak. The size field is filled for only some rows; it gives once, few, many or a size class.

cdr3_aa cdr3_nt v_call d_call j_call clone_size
CASSSFGLSTDTQYF TGTGCCAGCAGCTCCTTTGGTCTGAGCACAGATACGCAGTATTTT TRBV7-9 - TRBJ2-3 -
CASTQRGGGYGYTF TGTGCCAGCACCCAAAGGGGGGGAGGGTATGGCTACACCTTC TRBV28 - TRBJ1-2 -
CASSLREGRYNEQFF TGTGCCAGCAGTCTACGGGAAGGCCGATACAATGAGCAGTTCTTC TRBV7-3 - TRBJ2-1 -
CASTYSNEQFF TGTGCCAGCACTTATTCCAATGAGCAGTTCTTC TRBV12-3/TRBV12-4 - TRBJ2-1 many
CASRETAGYEQYF TGCGCCAGCAGGGAGACAGCGGGCTACGAGCAGTACTTC TRBV5-1 - TRBJ2-7 few
CSAGEQGYEQYF TGCAGCGCTGGAGAGCAGGGCTACGAGCAGTACTTC TRBV29-1 - TRBJ2-7 few
CAIGTSEDTQYF TGTGCCATCGGGACTAGCGAAGATACGCAGTATTTT TRBV28 TRBD2 TRBJ2-3 -
CAISEATRTGELFF TGTGCCATCAGTGAGGCCACACGCACCGGGGAGCTGTTTTTT TRBV10-3 - TRBJ2-2 few
CASSELAIGSYNEQFF TGTGCCAGCAGTGAGCTGGCGATTGGCTCCTACAATGAGCAGTTCTTC TRBV7-2 - TRBJ2-1 once
CASSSGQGRFVNTEAFF TGTGCCAGCAGCTCAGGACAGGGAAGGTTTGTGAACACTGAAGCTTTCTTT TRBV7-9 TRBD1 TRBJ1-1 -
CASSRTSGGLFYEQYF TGTGCCAGCAGCAGGACTAGCGGGGGACTATTCTACGAGCAGTACTTC TRBV7-2 TRBD2 TRBJ2-7 -